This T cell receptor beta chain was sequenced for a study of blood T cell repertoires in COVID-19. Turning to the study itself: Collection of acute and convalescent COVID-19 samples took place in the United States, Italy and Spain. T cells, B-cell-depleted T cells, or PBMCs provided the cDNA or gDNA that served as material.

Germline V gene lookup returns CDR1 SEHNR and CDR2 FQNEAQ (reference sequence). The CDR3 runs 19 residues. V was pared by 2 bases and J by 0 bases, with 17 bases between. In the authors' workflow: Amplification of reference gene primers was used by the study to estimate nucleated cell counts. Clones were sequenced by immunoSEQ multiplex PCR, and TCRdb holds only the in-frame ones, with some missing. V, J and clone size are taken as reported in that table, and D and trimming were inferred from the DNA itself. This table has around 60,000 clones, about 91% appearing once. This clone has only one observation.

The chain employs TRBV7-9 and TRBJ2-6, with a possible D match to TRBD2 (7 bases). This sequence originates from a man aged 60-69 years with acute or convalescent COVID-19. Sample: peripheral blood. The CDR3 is CASSLLSGGLSSGANVLTF. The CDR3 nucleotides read TGTGCCAGCAGCTTATTGTCCGGGGGGCTGTCCTCTGGGGCCAACGTCCTGACTTTC.